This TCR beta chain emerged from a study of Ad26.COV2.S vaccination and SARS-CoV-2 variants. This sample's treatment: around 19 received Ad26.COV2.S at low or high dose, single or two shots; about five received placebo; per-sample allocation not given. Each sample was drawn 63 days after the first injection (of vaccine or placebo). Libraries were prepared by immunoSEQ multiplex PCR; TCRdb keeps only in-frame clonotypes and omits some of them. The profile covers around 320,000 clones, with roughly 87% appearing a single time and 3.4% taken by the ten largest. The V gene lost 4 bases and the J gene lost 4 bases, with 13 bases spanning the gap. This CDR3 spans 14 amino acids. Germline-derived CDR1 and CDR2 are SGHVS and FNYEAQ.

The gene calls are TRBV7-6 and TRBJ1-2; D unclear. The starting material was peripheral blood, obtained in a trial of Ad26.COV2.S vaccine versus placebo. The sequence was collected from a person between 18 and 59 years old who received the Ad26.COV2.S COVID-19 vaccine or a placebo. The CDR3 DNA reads TGTGCCAGCAGCTCAGGACCGGTGGGCTATGGCTACACCTTC. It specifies CASSSGPVGYGYTF.